What follows are 14 T cell receptor beta chains derived from one specimen sequenced in a study of graft-versus-host responses after intestinal transplantation. Their cognate antigens are unknown. Profiling relied on immunoSEQ multiplex PCR, and the TCRdb table lists in-frame clones only, not all of them. This sample yields 95,000 to 150,000 clones, of which approximately 96% are seen a single time; more than 2.5% belongs to the top ten. The sequenced sample was unstimulated CD8+ T cells sorted from spleen or lymph node cells, obtained before intestinal transplant. The source is a human donor who received an intestinal transplant.

CDR3 nucleotides: TGTGCCAGTAGGGGACTGGACAGGGTAGAGACCCAGTACTTC. Amino acid sequence: CASRGLDRVETQYF. The chain joins TRBV19 to TRBJ2-5; 8 bases map to TRBD1. The CDR3 sequence is 14 residues long. With V trimmed by 6 bases and J by 4 bases, 7 bases remained unmatched. CDR1 is LNHDA and CDR2 is SQIVND in the germline V gene (reference sequence).

This chain connects TRBV15 to TRBJ2-2; no firm D call. The V end was cut by 7 bases, the J end by 1 base, with 10 bases between. There are 14 residues in the CDR3. From germline, CDR1 is LNHNV and CDR2 YYDKDF (reference sequence). The CDR3 sequence is CATNFAVNTGELFF. CDR3 DNA sequence: TGTGCCACCAACTTTGCCGTGAACACCGGGGAGCTGTTTTTT.

Written as DNA, the CDR3 is TGTGCCAGCAGCCGTTCCCGAGTACAAGAGACCCAGTACTTC. Amino acid sequence: CASSRSRVQETQYF. V gene TRBV7-8 combines with J gene TRBJ2-5; D not certain. Trimming removed 5 bases from V and 2 bases from J, with 12 bases in between. This CDR3 has 14 amino acids. Germline V lookup: CDR1 SGHVS, CDR2 FQNEAQ.

The rearrangement joins TRBV6-5 to TRBJ1-5, with a tentative D call TRBD1 (6 bases). Germline V gene lookup returns CDR1 MNHEY and CDR2 SVGAGI. The CDR3 runs to 13 residues. V was shortened by 5 bases and J by 7 bases, with 12 bases between the two germline ends. The CDR3 DNA reads TGTGCCAGCAGTCGAGGGGGAAACCAGCCCCAGCATTTT. Protein product: CASSRGGNQPQHF.

This clone was recorded once. This sequence joins TRBV9 and TRBJ2-1; possible D gene TRBD2, 5 bases. V dropped 2 bases and J dropped 5 bases, with 11 bases sitting between them. The CDR3 is 14 residues long. CDR1 is SGDLS and CDR2 is YYNGEE in the germline V gene. DNA of the CDR3: TGTGCCAGCAGCGTGGGAGTGGTTAACAATGAGCAGTTCTTC. Amino acids: CASSVGVVNNEQFF.

This chain joins TRBV9 and TRBJ2-1; 14 bases are a match to TRBD2. Germline values: CDR1 SGDLS, CDR2 YYNGEE. The trim removed 5 bases at V and 13 bases at J, leaving 14 bases unmatched. There are 16 residues in the CDR3. The CDR3 nucleotides are TGTGCCAGCAGTCTTTATTTGGGACTAGCGGGAGACGAACAGTTCTTC. This gives the protein CASSLYLGLAGDEQFF. The whole variable domain, filled in from reference TRBV9 and TRBJ2-1, reads DSGVTQTPKHLITATGQRVTLRCSPRSGDLSVYWYQQSLDQGLQFLIQYYNGEERAKGNILERFSAQQFPDLHSELNLSSLELGDSALYFCASSLYLGLAGDEQFFGPGTRLTVL.

This clone was seen once. One end of the junction is discordant with germline, which a read error may explain. V gene TRBV27 combines with J gene TRBJ2-5; tentatively, D is TRBD2 (5 bases). The CDR3 length is 15 residues. CDR1 MNHEY and CDR2 SMNVEV come from the germline V gene (reference sequence). The CDR3 reads CASNLRQDWQETQYF. The CDR3, as DNA: TGTGCCAGCAATTTAAGGCAGGACTGGCAAGAGACCCAGTACTTC.

This chain uses TRBV6-6 with TRBJ1-4; D is uncertain. This CDR3 has 13 amino acids. Germline V lookup: CDR1 MNHNY, CDR2 SVGAGI (reference sequence). V gave up 5 bases and J gave up 11 bases, with 15 bases separating them. The CDR3 region is CASSTGSGEKLFF. The CDR3 bases are TGTGCCAGCAGTACGGGGTCTGGGGAGAAACTGTTTTTT.

V usage is TRBV30 and J usage is TRBJ2-1, with a weak D call TRBD2 (5 bases). Trimming took 5 bases from V and 0 from J, leaving 8 bases between them. This CDR3 has 13 amino acids. CDR1 and CDR2 (germline): GTSNPN, SVGIG (reference sequence). The CDR3 sequence: CAWERSSYNEQFF. Here the CDR3 DNA reads TGTGCCTGGGAGCGGAGCTCCTACAATGAGCAGTTCTTC.

The rearrangement links TRBV10-1 to TRBJ1-2; no clear D. CDR3 size: 14 residues. Germline V gene data show CDR1 as WNHNN and CDR2 as SYGVQD (reference sequence). The V end was cut by 7 bases, the J end by 3 bases, with 15 bases between. The CDR3 DNA reads as TGCGCCAGCACCCCCGATGATCTGGACTATGGCTACACCTTC. Protein product: CASTPDDLDYGYTF.

The gene calls are TRBV7-9 and TRBJ1-1; D perhaps matches TRBD1 (5 bases). Germline-derived CDR1 and CDR2 are SEHNR and FQNEAQ (reference sequence). CDR3 length: 15 amino acids. Trimming shortened V by 5 bases and J by 5 bases, and 18 bases separated the two germline ends. CDR3 nucleotides: TGTGCCAGCAGCCCCGGGGGATTGGGTACGACTGAAGCTTTCTTT. It translates to CASSPGGLGTTEAFF.

The chain has TRBV19 and TRBJ2-7, with 11 bases identical to TRBD2. Germline CDR1 reads LNHDA; CDR2 reads SQIVND (reference sequence). V was pared by 4 bases and J by 5 bases, with 7 bases of the junction left unmatched. The CDR3 has 15 amino acids. The CDR3 coding sequence is TGTGCCAGTAGTAGAACTAGCGGGAGTTCCAACGAGCAGTACTTC. Translating gives CASSRTSGSSNEQYF.

The genes are TRBV19 and TRBJ2-7; perhaps TRBD1 as D (6 bases). This CDR3 is built from 15 residues. CDR1 and CDR2 (germline): LNHDA, SQIVND (reference sequence). Trimming took 6 bases from V and 0 from J, leaving 15 bases between them. CDR3 amino acids: CASSPTQGSSYEQYF. The CDR3 DNA reads TGTGCCAGTAGCCCCACACAGGGCAGCTCCTACGAGCAGTACTTC.

The rearrangement uses TRBV4-1 and TRBJ1-1, with D hard to call. From germline, CDR1 is MGHRA and CDR2 YSYEKL. V lost 0 bases, J lost 1 base, and 9 bases lay in between. The length of the CDR3 is 15 residues. CDR3 in DNA: TGCGCCAGCAGCCAAGAAAGGAACAAGAACACTGAAGCTTTCTTT. It specifies CASSQERNKNTEAFF.